This entry lists 32 T cell receptor beta chains sequenced from one sample in a study of early T cells in non-severe SARS-CoV-2 infection. TCRdb recomputed calls from the 5' RACE reads with MiXCR, one row per CDR3 protein. The sample records 37,000 or so distinct CDR3 sequences, roughly 5.9% being singletons. The source material was whole blood. The receptor set was obtained from an adult who was a healthcare worker with PCR-confirmed SARS-CoV-2 infection or an uninfected control (not recorded which).

Ten or more counts support this clonotype. V gene TRBV7-8 combines with J gene TRBJ1-6; 10 bases align to TRBD1. J was trimmed by 11 bases and V by 0 bases; bases with no gene match: 4. CDR3 size: 15 residues. CDR1 SGHVS and CDR2 FQNEAQ come from the germline V gene. CDR3 amino acids: CASSLASGQGAPLHF. CDR3 nucleotides: TGTGCCAGCAGCTTAGCGAGCGGACAGGGGGCACCCCTCCACTTT.

The chain carries TRBV4-2 and TRBJ2-2, with TRBD1 matching over 9 bases. After removal of 6 bases from V and 3 bases from J, the junction contained 5 bases not matched to a gene. This CDR3 is built from 15 residues. Germline V gene sequence: CDR1 LGHNA, CDR2 YNFKEQ. CDR3: CASSTGTGHTGELFF. CDR3 DNA: TGTGCCAGCAGTACCGGGACAGGGCACACCGGGGAGCTGTTTTTT.

This clonotype was seen many times. The chain has TRBV11-2 and TRBJ2-7; D is unresolved. Germline lookup yields CDR1 SGHAT and CDR2 FQNNGV. Trimming stripped 1 base from V and 2 bases from J, with 12 bases between. This CDR3 region has 15 residues. The CDR3, as DNA: TGTGCCAGCAGCTTAGCAGTGGGATCAGCCTACGAGCAGTACTTC. Its translation: CASSLAVGSAYEQYF.

The sample holds many counts of this clonotype. The chain employs TRBV6-5 and TRBJ2-3; 9 bases agree with TRBD2. The CDR3 length is 19 residues. Germline CDR1 MNHEY, CDR2 SVGAGI. V shed 4 bases and J 2 bases; nucleotides not matched to a gene: 16. DNA for the CDR3: TGTGCCAGCAGTTTGTTCCCCTCCGGGACTAGCAGCTACACAGATACGCAGTATTTT. Translation: CASSLFPSGTSSYTDTQYF.

V gene TRBV29-1 combines with J gene TRBJ2-3; 9 bases match TRBD1. CDR3 size: 13 residues. J gave up 4 bases and V 6 bases, and 5 bases lay outside the gene matches. Germline loops: CDR1 SQVTM, CDR2 ANQGSEA. The CDR3 DNA reads TGCAGCGTGGGACAGGGAGGCGCAGATACGCAGTATTTT. It specifies CSVGQGGADTQYF.

V is TRBV4-2 and J is TRBJ2-7, with D perhaps being TRBD1 or TRBD2 (5 bases each). In germline, CDR1 is LGHNA, CDR2 YNFKEQ. This CDR3 is 16 amino acids long. Deletions cut 1 base from V and 0 bases from J, with 13 bases between. CDR3 residues: CASSQVGARGSYEQYF. The CDR3, as DNA: TGTGCCAGCAGCCAAGTAGGGGCGAGGGGCTCCTACGAGCAGTACTTC.

J is TRBJ2-1 and V is TRBV11-3; 13 nucleotides agree with TRBD2. Germline V gene lookup returns CDR1 SGHNT and CDR2 YENEEA. V was pared by 4 bases and J by 7 bases, with 7 bases of the junction left unmatched. The CDR3 is 16 amino acids. In DNA, the CDR3 is TGTGCCAGCAGCTCCCGGACTAGCGGGAGTATAAATGAGCAGTTCTTC. The encoded protein is CASSSRTSGSINEQFF.

Only a few counts were recorded for this clonotype. The chain carries TRBV3-1 and TRBJ2-7; D gene uncertain. The germline gives CDR1 LGHDT, CDR2 YNNKEL (reference sequence). The CDR3 consists of 12 residues. The V end lost 4 bases, the J end lost 3 bases, and 7 bases lay between the germline ends. This chain's CDR3 is CASSLSFYEQYF. CDR3 DNA sequence: TGTGCCAGCAGCCTCTCCTTCTACGAGCAGTACTTC.

The CDR3 is CASRFTPIQGTKGSYTF. The CDR3, as DNA: TGTGCCAGCAGATTTACCCCAATACAGGGGACTAAAGGGAGCTACACCTTC. The rearrangement joins TRBV2 to TRBJ1-2; 7 bases agree with TRBD1. The CDR3 consists of 17 residues. Germline CDR1 and CDR2: SNHLY and FYNNEI. J lost 9 bases, V lost 6 bases, and 22 bases had no gene match.

This clonotype occurred many times. The chain links TRBV7-9 to TRBJ2-4; TRBD2 is a possible D gene (7 bases). From germline, CDR1 is SEHNR and CDR2 FQNEAQ (reference sequence). V lost 5 bases to trimming and J lost 1 base, with 15 bases between them. This CDR3 has 16 amino acids. The CDR3 sequence: CASSPLGGAAKNIQYF. DNA of the CDR3: TGTGCCAGCAGCCCCCTAGGGGGGGCGGCCAAAAACATTCAGTACTTC.

This clonotype was seen repeatedly, ten times or more. The chain is built from TRBV30 and TRBJ2-7, with a weak D call TRBD1 (5 bases). The CDR3 has 16 amino acids. The V gene's germline CDR1 is GTSNPN and CDR2 SVGIG (reference sequence). Trimming removed 1 base at V and 1 base at J, with 17 bases between. Written as DNA, the CDR3 is TGTGCCTGGAGTGGGGTCCAGGGTCCCTTTTCCTACGAGCAGTACTTC. It codes for CAWSGVQGPFSYEQYF.

This clonotype came up many times. The chain joins TRBV7-3 to TRBJ2-4; 9 bases fit TRBD1. Germline-derived CDR1 and CDR2 are SGHTA and FQGTGA. V lost 5 bases to trimming and J lost 8 bases; unmatched junction nucleotides: 10. The CDR3 runs 15 residues. The CDR3 nucleotides are TGTGCCAGCAGCCGGACAGGGGCGTCTGGGGACATTCAGTACTTC. Its translation: CASSRTGASGDIQYF.

This rearrangement joins TRBV11-2 to TRBJ2-5, with unresolved D. The V end was cut by 3 bases, the J end by 4 bases, with 9 bases between. Per the germline V gene, CDR1 is SGHAT and CDR2 is FQNNGV. The CDR3 contains 13 residues. Here the CDR3 reads CASSFVAPETQYF. CDR3 DNA: TGTGCCAGCAGCTTCGTCGCCCCAGAGACCCAGTACTTC.

The chain combines TRBV6-5 with TRBJ2-3, with D perhaps matching TRBD2 (5 bases). This CDR3 is 16 amino acids long. V gave up 0 bases and J gave up 4 bases, with 14 bases separating them. The germline V gene encodes CDR1 MNHEY and CDR2 SVGAGI. This CDR3 reads CASSYSLLDSADTQYF. The CDR3 region has the DNA TGTGCCAGCAGTTACTCGCTACTGGACTCTGCAGATACGCAGTATTTT.

This clonotype was found many times. This chain uses TRBV7-2 with TRBJ2-1; weak D call: TRBD2 (6 bases). The CDR3 consists of 18 residues. In germline, CDR1 is SGHTA, CDR2 FQGNSA. With 3 bases removed from V and 1 base from J, the gap between germline ends came to 19 bases. The CDR3 coding sequence is TGTGCCAGCAGCTTCCTAACGTCGAGCGGGTCATCCTACAATGAGCAGTTCTTC. Protein product: CASSFLTSSGSSYNEQFF.

This clonotype was seen at least ten times. The V and J genes are TRBV6-2 or TRBV6-3 and TRBJ1-1, with 9 bases that match TRBD1. There are 12 residues in the CDR3. Looked up from germline, CDR1 is MNHEY and CDR2 is SVGEGT. V shed 11 bases and J 5 bases; nucleotides not matched to a gene: 6. DNA for the CDR3: TGTGCCGTCCGGGACAGGGTAACTGAAGCTTTCTTT. Protein sequence: CAVRDRVTEAFF.

This clonotype was picked up many times. This chain joins TRBV6-5 and TRBJ2-3, with 7 bases identical to TRBD2. V lost 5 bases to trimming and J lost 2 bases; unmatched junction nucleotides: 4. The CDR3 contains 14 residues. CDR1 and CDR2 (germline): MNHEY, SVGAGI. The CDR3 coding sequence is TGTGCCAGCAGTCGGCGGGAGCACACAGATACGCAGTATTTT. Encoded protein: CASSRREHTDTQYF.

This clonotype was seen repeatedly, ten times or more. The rearrangement uses TRBV5-1 and TRBJ2-3; D might be TRBD1 or TRBD2, each matching 5 bases. This CDR3 has 15 residues. Germline V CDR1 and CDR2: SGHRS, YFSETQ. The V and J ends lost 2 bases and 5 bases respectively, with 15 bases between them. The CDR3 loop reads CASSFRGPLLDTQYF. CDR3 nucleotides: TGCGCCAGCAGCTTTCGGGGCCCGCTTTTAGATACGCAGTATTTT.

This clonotype showed up many times. V and J are TRBV4-3 and TRBJ1-4, with D maybe TRBD1 (6 bases). This CDR3 has 16 amino acids. Germline V gene sequence: CDR1 LGHNA, CDR2 YSLEER. The V end was cut by 4 bases, the J end by 3 bases, with 15 bases between. The CDR3 DNA sequence: TGCGCCAGCAGCCCAGGCCAGGGGATAGCTAATGAAAAACTGTTTTTT. Its translation: CASSPGQGIANEKLFF.

The chain employs TRBV12-3 or TRBV12-4 and TRBJ2-5; perhaps TRBD2 as D (5 bases). V shed 3 bases and J shed 4 bases, with 9 bases lying between them. This CDR3 has 13 amino acids. The DNA of the CDR3 is TGTGCCAGCAGTTTGGGAGCGTTAGAGACCCAGTACTTC. Its protein product is CASSLGALETQYF.

This clonotype was seen many times. As DNA, the CDR3 is TGTGCCAGCAGCTCCGGGTTAGGACGTGGGAGCAATGAGCAGTTCTTC. This codes for CASSSGLGRGSNEQFF. This chain connects TRBV7-6 to TRBJ2-1; the D gene is possibly TRBD2 (5 bases). This CDR3 spans 16 amino acids. V shed 4 bases and J shed 6 bases, with 19 bases lying between them. Looked up from germline, CDR1 is SGHVS and CDR2 is FNYEAQ.

This clonotype was detected ten times or more. The gene calls are TRBV6-1 and TRBJ2-5, with 8 positions matching TRBD2. Germline-derived CDR1 and CDR2 are MNHNS and SASEGT. The CDR3 is 14 residues long. After removal of 7 bases from V and 2 bases from J, the junction contained 6 bases not matched to a gene. The CDR3 is CASTVAGRQETQYF. The CDR3 DNA is TGTGCCAGCACTGTAGCGGGACGACAAGAGACCCAGTACTTC.

Many counts were recorded for this clonotype. This chain uses TRBV18 with TRBJ2-1, with TRBD2 matching 8 bases. Germline trimming cut 6 bases from V and 5 bases from J; bases unmatched to any gene: 15. Germline V CDR1 and CDR2: KGHSH, LQKENI. The CDR3 is made up of 17 amino acids. CDR3 protein: CASSYITGLVNNNEQFF. CDR3 DNA: TGTGCCAGCTCTTACATAACGGGACTAGTAAACAACAATGAGCAGTTCTTC. The whole variable domain, filled in from reference TRBV18 and TRBJ2-1, reads NAGVMQNPRHLVRRRGQEARLRCSPMKGHSHVYWYRQLPEEGLKFMVYLQKENIIDESGMPKERFSAEFPKEGPSILRIQQVVRGDSAAYFCASSYITGLVNNNEQFFGPGTRLTVL.

Only a few counts were recorded for this clonotype. The chain combines TRBV19 with TRBJ2-6; no clear D gene. CDR3 length: 16 residues. Germline CDR1 and CDR2: LNHDA and SQIVND (reference sequence). V was clipped by 7 bases and J by 2 bases, with 15 bases between them. CDR3 protein: CASNTPGDPGANVLTF. The CDR3 nucleotides read TGTGCCAGTAACACCCCCGGCGACCCTGGGGCCAACGTCCTGACTTTC.

This clonotype was seen repeatedly, ten times or more. The chain links TRBV6-6 to TRBJ2-7; D call uncertain. From germline, CDR1 is MNHNY and CDR2 SVGAGI (reference sequence). This CDR3 comprises 15 residues. V was shortened by 4 bases and J by 0 bases, with 13 bases between the two germline ends. The CDR3 is CASSSPQASSYEQYF. The CDR3 DNA reads as TGTGCCAGCAGTTCTCCCCAGGCCAGCTCCTACGAGCAGTACTTC.

Ten or more counts support this clonotype. V usage is TRBV12-3 or TRBV12-4 and J usage is TRBJ2-1, with D possibly called TRBD1 or TRBD2 (5 bases each). The CDR3 is made up of 13 amino acids. Trimming cost V 5 bases and J 6 bases, with 11 bases left between them. DNA for the CDR3: TGTGCCAGCAGTATCCGGGACCTCAATGAGCAGTTCTTC. It encodes CASSIRDLNEQFF.

This clonotype was seen many times. This chain joins TRBV7-9 and TRBJ1-6; the match to TRBD1 covers 8 bases. From germline, CDR1 is SEHNR and CDR2 FQNEAQ (reference sequence). The junction had 7 bases not matched to a gene; V was cut back by 5 bases and J by 7 bases. The CDR3 contains 15 residues. The CDR3: CASSPRQGYNSPLHF. The CDR3 region has the DNA TGTGCCAGCAGCCCACGACAGGGGTACAATTCACCCCTCCACTTT. The full variable domain, in which reference TRBV7-9 and TRBJ1-6 provide the parts outside the CDR3, is DTGVSQNPRHKITKRGQNVTFRCDPISEHNRLYWYRQTLGQGPEFLTYFQNEAQLEKSRLLSDRFSAERPKGSFSTLEIQRTEQGDSAMYLCASSPRQGYNSPLHFGNGTRLTVT.

This chain connects TRBV28 to TRBJ2-7; 10 bases line up with TRBD1. Germline V lookup: CDR1 MDHEN, CDR2 SYDVKM. After removal of 5 bases from V and 3 bases from J, the junction contained 7 bases not matched to a gene. The CDR3 consists of 15 residues. The CDR3 reads CASSPTWTGGYEQYF. The CDR3 DNA reads as TGTGCCAGCAGTCCTACCTGGACAGGGGGCTACGAGCAGTACTTC.

The chain carries TRBV20-1 and TRBJ2-5; D might be TRBD2 (7 bases). Between the trimmed V and J ends, which lost 6 bases and 7 bases, there was a span of 21 bases. The CDR3 covers 14 residues. Per the germline V gene, CDR1 is DFQATT and CDR2 is SNEGSKA (reference sequence). CDR3 coding DNA: TGCAGTGCCACGGGGGGCCCCAAGAGTGGGACCCAGTACTTC. It yields the protein CSATGGPKSGTQYF.

At least ten counts were recorded for this clonotype. The rearrangement joins TRBV25-1 to TRBJ1-1; tentatively, D is TRBD1 (5 bases). Germline V gives CDR1 MGHDK, CDR2 SYGVNS. With 6 bases removed from V and 7 bases from J, the gap between germline ends came to 12 bases. CDR3 size: 12 residues. CDR3 coding DNA: TGTGCCAGCAGCCTCTGGGACGGTGAAGCTTTCTTT. This encodes CASSLWDGEAFF. Based on the CDR3 plus reference TRBV25-1 and TRBJ1-1, the full variable domain is EADIYQTPRYLVIGTGKKITLECSQTMGHDKMYWYQQDPGMELHLIHYSYGVNSTEKGDLSSESTVSRIRTEHFPLTLESARPSHTSQYLCASSLWDGEAFFGQGTRLTVV.

This clonotype has just a few counts. V gene TRBV19 combines with J gene TRBJ2-5; D tentatively fits TRBD1 or TRBD2 (5 bases each). Germline CDR1 LNHDA, CDR2 SQIVND (reference sequence). V dropped 4 bases and J dropped 0 bases, with 18 bases sitting between them. There are 17 residues in the CDR3. The CDR3 nucleotides are TGTGCCAGTAGTACCGAGAGGGACCCGCCGTACCAAGAGACCCAGTACTTC. Protein sequence: CASSTERDPPYQETQYF.

The gene calls are TRBV18 and TRBJ2-1; 7 bases match TRBD1. This CDR3 is 15 amino acids long. V lost 0 bases and J lost 8; bases outside the gene matches: 7. Per the germline V gene, CDR1 is KGHSH and CDR2 is LQKENI. Here the CDR3 reads CASSPPLQGRDEQFF. The CDR3 DNA reads as TGTGCCAGCTCACCACCGTTACAGGGGAGAGATGAGCAGTTCTTC.